The source of this TCR beta chain is a study of T cell responses to AZD1222 COVID-19 vaccine. Sequencing used immunoSEQ multiplex PCR; TCRdb keeps in-frame clones, though not all of them. The sample comprises roughly 110,000 clones, roughly 87% of which are singletons, and roughly 8% rests with the top ten. V lost 0 bases and J 5 bases, leaving 13 bases between the germline ends. CDR3 length: 15 amino acids. In germline, CDR1 is SGHTA, CDR2 FQGTGA. Sample: peripheral blood, taken 28 days after the second AZD1222 dose. The sequence was obtained from an adult who received the AZD1222 COVID-19 vaccine. The chain carries TRBV7-3 and TRBJ2-5; maybe TRBD2 (5 bases). Here the CDR3 DNA reads TGTGCCAGCAGCTTAACGGCTAGCTCGGGGGAGACCCAGTACTTC. It specifies CASSLTASSGETQYF.